Listed below are T cell receptor beta chains from one sample, sequenced in a study of cytomegalovirus exposure and HLA in healthy donors. The repertoire was sequenced with immunoSEQ multiplex PCR; TCRdb's copy has only in-frame clones and lacks some. The sample carries roughly 67,000 clones, about 90% recorded once. The source material was PBMCs. The source of these receptors is a man aged 18-30 years in good health and CMV-seronegative. The CDR3 runs from the conserved cysteine through the conserved F or W. Each record gives: clone size, D gene, J gene, V gene, CDR3 DNA, CDR3 protein. A D gene is named only where the DNA matches it firmly. The size entry is marked missing in some rows and otherwise reads once, few, many or a size class.

.	TRBD1	TRBJ2-5	TRBV27	TGTGCCAGCAACCCGGACAGGGAAGAGCTGGTATACCAAGAGACCCAGTACTTC	CASNPDREELVYQETQYF
.	TRBD1	TRBJ1-1	TRBV5-1	TGCGCCAGCAGCCCGTGGACAGGGGTTGACACTGAAGCTTTCTTT	CASSPWTGVDTEAFF
once	TRBD2	TRBJ2-1	TRBV7-2	TGTGCCAGCAGCTTATTTGCGGGAGAGGTTGAGCAGTTCTTC	CASSLFAGEVEQFF
.	.	TRBJ1-1	TRBV10-3	TGTGCCATCAGTGAGCCTCGCGTCCGAGCTTTCTTT	CAISEPRVRAFF
.	TRBD2	TRBJ2-7	TRBV7-6	TGTGCCAGCAGCCCCACACTAGCGGGAGGTATGGAGCAGTACTTC	CASSPTLAGGMEQYF
once	.	TRBJ2-1	TRBV4-2	TGTGCCAGCAGCCAAGAATCTCGGAATGAGCAGTTCTTC	CASSQESRNEQFF
.	TRBD2	TRBJ2-4	TRBV7-2	TGTGCCAGCAGCATCCCGGACAGGCGGGGGGGTCAAAACATTCAGTACTTC	CASSIPDRRGGQNIQYF
.	.	TRBJ2-2	TRBV4-3	TGCGCCAGCAGTCTGAGGTCGGGGATCGGGGAGCTGTTTTTT	CASSLRSGIGELFF
few	.	TRBJ1-4	TRBV6-5	TGTGCCAGCAGTTACTTCACAGGGAAGGGAAATGAAAAACTGTTTTTT	CASSYFTGKGNEKLFF
.	TRBD1	TRBJ2-7	TRBV13	TGTGCCAGCAGCGGGGGAGGACAGGGCACCTCCTACGAGCAGTACTTC	CASSGGGQGTSYEQYF
.	.	TRBJ1-1	TRBV7-6	TGTGCCAGCAGCTTGAAGCAGGACACTGAAGCTTTCTTT	CASSLKQDTEAFF
.	TRBD2	TRBJ2-5	TRBV4-2	TGTGCCAGCAGCCAACCCGGACTAGCTGGAGAGACCCAGTACTTC	CASSQPGLAGETQYF
.	.	TRBJ2-7	TRBV4-2	TGTGCCAGCAGCCAAGATAGGGGTTCCTCCTACGAGCAGTACTTC	CASSQDRGSSYEQYF
.	TRBD2	TRBJ2-5	TRBV19	TGTGCCAGTAGTATAGTCCTAGCGGGAGGGCCTAATCAAGAGACCCAGTACTTC	CASSIVLAGGPNQETQYF
.	TRBD1	TRBJ1-1	TRBV5-1	TGCGCCAGCAGCCCGGAGACAGGGGTATACACTGAAGCTTTCTTT	CASSPETGVYTEAFF
few	.	TRBJ1-2	TRBV19	TGTGCCAGTAGTCAAGAACAGATACCCTATGGCTACACCTTC	CASSQEQIPYGYTF
.	TRBD1	TRBJ2-6	TRBV7-9	TGTGCCAGCAGAACACAGGGGTATCCTGGGGCCAACGTCCTGACTTTC	CASRTQGYPGANVLTF
.	.	TRBJ1-1	TRBV5-1	TGCGCCAGCAGCCTTCTGGACAGTCAGAACACTGAAGCTTTCTTT	CASSLLDSQNTEAFF
.	.	TRBJ2-1	TRBV11-2	TGTGCCAGCAGCCCCAGGTGGCATGAGCAGTTCTTC	CASSPRWHEQFF
.	.	TRBJ2-5	TRBV19	TGTGCCAGCGCGGAGGCGGGGGAGACCCAGTACTTC	CASAEAGETQYF
.	TRBD2	TRBJ2-3	TRBV18	TGTGCCAGCTCTAGGGGTCGACTAGCAGCTAGCACAGATACGCAGTATTTT	CASSRGRLAASTDTQYF
.	TRBD2	TRBJ2-3	TRBV7-3	TGTGCCAGCAGCTTAATGGCGGGAGAGGATACGCAGTATTTT	CASSLMAGEDTQYF
.	TRBD1	TRBJ2-7	TRBV5-1	TGCGCCAGCAGCCAAGGCCCGGGACAGGGTTACGAGCAGTACTTC	CASSQGPGQGYEQYF
.	TRBD2	TRBJ2-3	TRBV27	TGTGCCAGCAGTCCGACTAGCGGGATCATAACAGATACGCAGTATTTT	CASSPTSGIITDTQYF
.	.	TRBJ1-2	TRBV2	TGTGCCAGCAGTCCAGGGGAGCGCTACACCTTC	CASSPGERYTF
once	.	TRBJ1-5	TRBV6-1	TGTGCCAACCCCGCGAGCAATCAGCCCCAGCATTTT	CANPASNQPQHF
.	TRBD1	TRBJ1-5	TRBV30	TGTGCCTGGAAGGACAGGGGGCTTGGCAATCAGCCCCAGCATTTT	CAWKDRGLGNQPQHF
.	TRBD1	TRBJ1-2	TRBV11-1	TGTGCCAGCAGCTCGGTACCCGGGACAGATATCTATGGCTACACCTTC	CASSSVPGTDIYGYTF
.	.	TRBJ2-7	TRBV7-9	TGTGCCAGCAGCCCCGACGGGAGTGGTCCCTACGAGCAGTACTTC	CASSPDGSGPYEQYF
.	.	TRBJ1-2	TRBV7-3	TGTGCCAGCAGCCTCACACCTGGGGGCCTAGGCTACACCTTC	CASSLTPGGLGYTF
.	TRBD1	TRBJ1-1	TRBV19	TGTGCCAGTAGTGTAGGGGGCGGAACTGAAGCTTTCTTT	CASSVGGGTEAFF
.	.	TRBJ2-1	TRBV7-8	TGTGCCAGCAGCTACCCCGAAGGGACTCTCATGAGTTACAATGAGCAGTTCTTC	CASSYPEGTLMSYNEQFF